This T cell receptor (beta chain) was sequenced during a study of spatial heterogeneity in lung cancer. Study summary: Donors were around 70 untreated early-stage non-small cell lung cancer patients.

On each TCR cDNA molecule, a unique molecular identifier was present. TCRdb re-analysed the 5' RACE reads in MiXCR, keeping a single row per CDR3 protein. The sample holds under 150,000 distinct CDR3 sequences; roughly 10% are singletons and the top ten take 20% to 25%. Time point: blood at routine non-recurrence follow-up after resection. This CDR3 has 15 amino acids. V was pared by 3 bases and J by 6 bases, with 9 bases of the junction left unmatched. CDR1 is LGHNA, CDR2 YNFKEQ, per germline. This clonotype was recorded at least ten times. The receptor was isolated from a female donor with early-stage non-small cell lung cancer. The chain is built from TRBV4-2 and TRBJ1-1; 8 nucleotides line up with TRBD1. The sample consisted of PBMCs, taken at follow-up. The CDR3 loop reads CASSHSGPGQAEAFF. The CDR3 DNA reads TGTGCCAGCAGCCACTCCGGTCCGGGACAGGCTGAAGCTTTCTTT.